Following are 13 T cell receptor beta chains from one sample sequenced in a study of blood T cells in healthy people across ages. Through a sample-barcoded 5' primer and a J-beta primer mix, a second PCR was run for roughly 7 to 11 cycles. TCRdb called the 5' RACE reads again in MiXCR, with one record for every CDR3 protein. The sample includes approximately 900,000 distinct CDR3 sequences, about 48% of them seen just once. The sample was blood. The origin of the receptors is a young man in good health.

This clonotype was found many times. The chain couples TRBV13 to TRBJ1-1; TRBD1 aligns across 7 bases. From germline, CDR1 is PRHDT and CDR2 FYEKMQ (reference sequence). The CDR3 sequence is 14 residues long. V shed 5 bases, J shed 3 bases, and the junction held 6 bases outside the gene matches. The DNA for the CDR3 is TGTGCCAGCAGCGGCCAGGGGGTTGACACTGAAGCTTTCTTT. It encodes CASSGQGVDTEAFF. Full variable domain (remainder filled in from reference TRBV13 and TRBJ1-1): AAGVIQSPRHLIKEKRETATLKCYPIPRHDTVYWYQQGPGQDPQFLISFYEKMQSDKGSIPDRFSAQQFSDYHSELNMSSLELGDSALYFCASSGQGVDTEAFFGQGTRLTVV.

This chain links TRBV28 with TRBJ2-6, with 10 bases fitting TRBD1. V gave up 7 bases and J gave up 7 bases; unmatched junction bases: 4. CDR3 length equals 14 residues. Germline loops: CDR1 MDHEN, CDR2 SYDVKM. CDR3 coding DNA: TGTGCCAGCACGGGGGACAGGGGCGCCAACGTCCTGACTTTC. Amino acids: CASTGDRGANVLTF.

The rearrangement uses TRBV6-1 and TRBJ1-5; TRBD1 is a possible D gene (5 bases). Deletions cut 8 bases from V and 6 bases from J, with 23 bases between. This CDR3 spans 16 amino acids. Germline-derived CDR1 and CDR2 are MNHNS and SASEGT. This CDR3 reads CASVLVSGGVSQPQHF. The CDR3 coding sequence is TGTGCCAGCGTTTTGGTCTCGGGGGGAGTTAGTCAGCCCCAGCATTTT.

Comments on this clonotype: The junction does not match germline at one end; this may be a read error. The chain uses TRBV28 and TRBJ2-4; perhaps TRBD2 as D (6 bases). The CDR3 length is 17 residues. Germline values: CDR1 MDHEN, CDR2 SYDVKM. CDR3 sequence reads: CASSLASASAGGGEQYF. The CDR3 DNA reads as TGCGCCAGCAGTTTAGCTTCCGCTAGCGCCGGTGGGGGAGAGCAGTACTTC.

This clonotype was seen only a few times. The chain employs TRBV7-8 and TRBJ1-2, with unresolved D. Germline V gene data show CDR1 as SGHVS and CDR2 as FQNEAQ. Trimming removed 5 bases from V and 4 bases from J, with 11 bases in between. CDR3 length: 13 residues. CDR3 protein: CASSQRIAYGYTF. CDR3 nucleotides: TGTGCCAGCAGCCAGAGAATAGCCTATGGCTACACCTTC.

This clonotype has a handful of counts. The chain joins TRBV28 to TRBJ2-3; weak D call: TRBD1 (6 bases). The V gene lost 6 bases and the J gene lost 6 bases, with 16 bases spanning the gap. This CDR3 contains 14 residues. From germline, CDR1 is MDHEN and CDR2 SYDVKM. CDR3 in amino acids: CASSRQDERDTQYF. CDR3 DNA sequence: TGTGCCAGCAGCCGACAGGACGAAAGGGATACGCAGTATTTT.

This clonotype was recorded a few times. CDR3 protein: CASSLASGGYQPQHF. CDR3 DNA: TGTGCCAGCAGCTTAGCGTCGGGAGGGTATCAGCCCCAGCATTTT. This chain uses TRBV7-2 with TRBJ1-5; D remains ambiguous. The germline gives CDR1 SGHTA, CDR2 FQGNSA. The CDR3 totals 15 residues. V was pared by 0 bases and J by 5 bases, with 11 bases between. The complete variable domain, with remaining parts taken from reference TRBV7-2 and TRBJ1-5, reads GAGVSQSPSNKVTEKGKDVELRCDPISGHTALYWYRQSLGQGLEFLIYFQGNSAPDKSGLPSDRFSAERTGGSVSTLTIQRTQQEDSAVYLCASSLASGGYQPQHFGDGTRLSIL.

The chain joins TRBV3-1 to TRBJ1-1, with D perhaps TRBD1 (5 bases). Germline assignment: CDR1 LGHDT and CDR2 YNNKEL (reference sequence). This CDR3 contains 14 residues. The V gene lost 1 base and the J gene lost 5 bases, with 11 bases spanning the gap. CDR3: CASSQGGVSTEAFF. DNA for the CDR3: TGTGCCAGCAGCCAAGGAGGGGTTAGTACTGAAGCTTTCTTT.

CDR3: CASSLAGTQGDTQYF. CDR3 DNA: TGCGCCAGCAGCTTGGCCGGGACTCAGGGGGATACGCAGTATTTT. The chain links TRBV5-1 to TRBJ2-3; D is possibly TRBD1 or TRBD2 (6 bases each). The CDR3 loop spans 15 amino acids. V was pared by 0 bases and J by 6 bases, with 14 bases between. The germline V gene encodes CDR1 SGHRS and CDR2 YFSETQ.

The chain recombines TRBV12-3 or TRBV12-4 with TRBJ2-1; 11 bases match TRBD2. The CDR3 totals 14 residues. Trimming cost V 3 bases and J 9 bases; bases outside gene matches: 4. As DNA, the CDR3 is TGTGCCAGCAGTTTTTCTCTAGCGGGAGGTGAGCAGTTCTTC. Amino acids: CASSFSLAGGEQFF.

There are a few counts of this clonotype. The chain employs TRBV28 and TRBJ2-7; 7 nucleotides match TRBD1. The germline V gene encodes CDR1 MDHEN and CDR2 SYDVKM. Unmatched junction bases numbered 7, after V lost 8 bases and J lost 0 bases. The CDR3 length is 14 residues. The CDR3 sequence is CASAGQVRSYEQYF. CDR3 DNA: TGTGCCAGCGCTGGACAGGTCCGCTCCTACGAGCAGTACTTC.

Only a few counts were recorded for this clonotype. This chain joins TRBV12-3 or TRBV12-4 and TRBJ2-1, with TRBD1 identical over 9 bases. V lost 6 bases, J lost 4 bases, and 7 bases stayed unmatched. The CDR3 sequence is 15 residues long. The CDR3 sequence is CASRLGTGSYNEQFF. The CDR3 DNA reads TGTGCCAGCAGGCTTGGGACAGGGAGTTACAATGAGCAGTTCTTC.

Only a few counts were recorded for this clonotype. The V call is TRBV27, the J call TRBJ2-1, with a tentative D call TRBD2 (6 bases). The V end lost 3 bases, the J end lost 6 bases, and 15 bases lay between the germline ends. CDR1 MNHEY and CDR2 SMNVEV come from the germline V gene (reference sequence). The CDR3 has 15 amino acids. In nucleotides, the CDR3 is TGTGCCAGCAGTTTGAAGCGGGTGCCACTCAATGAGCAGTTCTTC. It specifies CASSLKRVPLNEQFF.